Below, 29 T cell receptor beta chains from the same sample are listed, as sequenced in a study of shared clonotypes between healthy human individuals (dated by TCRdb to 2018 to 2021). The library came from the immunoSEQ multiplex PCR assay. TCRdb took this table from immuneACCESS and kept in-frame rearrangements with V and J called. Such tables lack part of the clones; where checked against another copy, unresolved V genes explain under half of the gap, and the rest is unexplained. Within this sample are about a million clones, with roughly 77% of them counted one time only. Together, the top ten hold roughly 0.9% of the sample. Sequenced: memory CD4+ T cells from PBMCs. The cell subset or site label on this specimen signifies: CD45RA-negative fraction. These receptors came from a young man in good health. Some clones in this sample may be carry-over from other donors' samples.

As regards this clone: Different DNA sequences within this sample yield the same CDR3. This sequence joins TRBV6-5 and TRBJ1-4, with D maybe TRBD1 (6 bases). Per germline, CDR1 MNHEY and CDR2 SVGAGI. The germline V and J ends were trimmed by 2 bases and 4 bases, with 8 bases remaining between them. The CDR3 spans 14 residues. The CDR3 sequence is CASSYGRGNEKLFF. CDR3 sequence (DNA): TGTGCCAGCAGTTACGGCAGGGGTAATGAAAAACTGTTTTTT.

The chain uses TRBV7-9 and TRBJ2-5; 9 positions match TRBD1. Trimming cost V 4 bases and J 0 bases; bases outside gene matches: 12. This CDR3 spans 18 amino acids. Germline V gene lookup returns CDR1 SEHNR and CDR2 FQNEAQ (reference sequence). CDR3 protein: CASSSTRVQGAYQETQYF. The CDR3 DNA sequence: TGTGCCAGCAGCTCGACCCGGGTACAGGGGGCGTACCAAGAGACCCAGTACTTC.

The chain couples TRBV6-5 to TRBJ2-7, with 7 bases that match TRBD1. Trimming cost V 5 bases and J 3 bases; bases outside gene matches: 4. The CDR3 totals 13 residues. Per germline, CDR1 MNHEY and CDR2 SVGAGI. CDR3 nucleotide sequence: TGTGCCAGCAGTCGGGACAGACTCTACGAGCAGTACTTC. Its protein product is CASSRDRLYEQYF.

The V gene is TRBV19, the J gene TRBJ2-3; TRBD2 matches 11 bases. V lost 6 bases to trimming and J lost 2 bases; unmatched junction nucleotides: 7. Germline CDR1 and CDR2: LNHDA and SQIVND (reference sequence). CDR3 length: 16 residues. CDR3: CASSRTSGLYTDTQYF. The CDR3 region has the DNA TGTGCCAGTAGCCGGACTAGCGGGTTATACACAGATACGCAGTATTTT.

Comment on this clone: Other DNA sequences in the same sample also yield this CDR3. The chain is built from TRBV2 and TRBJ2-5; D gene unclear. The V gene's germline CDR1 is SNHLY and CDR2 FYNNEI. The V and J ends lost 1 base and 4 bases respectively, with 4 bases between them. CDR3 size: 12 residues. In nucleotides, the CDR3 is TGTGCCAGCAGTGAAGGCAGAGAGACCCAGTACTTC. Its protein is CASSEGRETQYF.

This clone was seen once. This chain links TRBV5-1 with TRBJ2-5; 9 bases fit TRBD1. Germline lookup yields CDR1 SGHRS and CDR2 YFSETQ. The CDR3 has 14 residues. V lost 4 bases and J lost 5; bases outside the gene matches: 6. This CDR3 reads CASSIGQGMETQYF. In nucleotides, the CDR3 is TGCGCCAGCAGCATTGGACAGGGGATGGAGACCCAGTACTTC.

This chain connects TRBV28 to TRBJ2-7; 9 bases map to TRBD1. The CDR3 sequence is 15 residues long. V shed 5 bases, J shed 4 bases, and the junction held 9 bases outside the gene matches. The germline gives CDR1 MDHEN, CDR2 SYDVKM. CDR3 nucleotides: TGTGCCAGCAGTCCCTCAACAGGGGGCAGGTACGAGCAGTACTTC. The encoded protein is CASSPSTGGRYEQYF.

This clone is a singleton in its sample. J is TRBJ2-1 and V is TRBV27; the D call may be TRBD1 or TRBD2 (5 bases each). The CDR3 totals 15 residues. The V gene lost 2 bases and the J gene lost 3 bases, with 11 bases spanning the gap. CDR1 and CDR2 from the germline V gene are MNHEY and SMNVEV (reference sequence). The CDR3 reads CASSLGTPDYNEQFF. In DNA form, the CDR3 reads TGTGCCAGCAGTTTAGGGACCCCCGACTACAATGAGCAGTTCTTC.

The sample holds one count of this clone. This sequence joins TRBV25-1 and TRBJ2-2, with D possibly called TRBD1 or TRBD2 (6 bases each). This CDR3 region has 14 residues. CDR1 MGHDK and CDR2 SYGVNS come from the germline V gene. V lost 4 bases to trimming and J lost 5 bases, with 11 bases between them. CDR3 coding DNA: TGTGCCAGCAGTGGGCTAGGGGGGACCGGGGAGCTGTTTTTT. Its protein product is CASSGLGGTGELFF.

This clone was found once. The chain couples TRBV5-1 to TRBJ2-3, with D unresolved. This CDR3 has 16 residues. Trimming shortened V by 0 bases and J by 0 bases, and 11 bases separated the two germline ends. Germline CDR1 reads SGHRS; CDR2 reads YFSETQ. In DNA form, the CDR3 reads TGCGCCAGCAGCTTGGGTCCAATCACTAGCACAGATACGCAGTATTTT. Translating it yields CASSLGPITSTDTQYF.

The chain has TRBV5-8 and TRBJ1-2; TRBD1 might be the D (5 bases). The CDR3 runs to 17 residues. The V and J ends lost 6 bases and 5 bases respectively, with 26 bases between them. Germline values: CDR1 SGHTS, CDR2 YDEGEE. The CDR3, as DNA: TGTGCCAGCATTTACGACAGTCGACCCAACTATGGTTATGGCTACACCTTC. This gives the protein CASIYDSRPNYGYGYTF.

The gene calls are TRBV10-3 and TRBJ1-3; 7 bases line up with TRBD1. CDR3 size: 16 residues. The trim removed 0 bases at V and 0 bases at J, leaving 2 bases unmatched. Germline V CDR1 and CDR2: ENHRY, SYGVKD. The CDR3 DNA reads TGTGCCATCAGTGAGTCACAGGGGCTCTCTGGAAACACCATATATTTT. It is translated as CAISESQGLSGNTIYF.

The chain links TRBV7-8 to TRBJ1-5; D call uncertain. Germline V gene data show CDR1 as SGHVS and CDR2 as FQNEAQ. This CDR3 is built from 14 residues. V lost 1 base and J lost 1, with 5 bases in between. CDR3 DNA sequence: TGTGCCAGCAGCTTAGAGAACAGCAATCAGCCCCAGCATTTT. Its protein product is CASSLENSNQPQHF.

In regard to this clone: A much bigger clone sits one base away, suggesting this may be a read error. The V gene is TRBV27, the J gene TRBJ2-7, with D tentatively TRBD2 (5 bases). The CDR3 sequence is 15 residues long. V lost 5 bases and J lost 0, with 14 bases in between. Germline V gives CDR1 MNHEY, CDR2 SMNVEV (reference sequence). This CDR3 reads CASSPGIAFSYEQYF. The DNA of the CDR3 is TGTGCCAGCAGTCCCGGGATAGCCTTCTCCTACGAGCAGTACTTC.

Here the CDR3 reads CASSTGQGRVHYEQYF. The CDR3 DNA sequence: TGTGCCAGCAGCACCGGACAGGGGAGGGTGCACTACGAGCAGTACTTC. The chain is built from TRBV5-6 and TRBJ2-7; 9 positions agree with TRBD1. The CDR3 covers 16 residues. V shed 4 bases and J 3 bases; nucleotides not matched to a gene: 11. Germline lookup yields CDR1 SGHDT and CDR2 YYEEEE.

The gene calls are TRBV30 and TRBJ2-7; 8 bases are shared with TRBD1. Germline V lookup: CDR1 GTSNPN, CDR2 SVGIG (reference sequence). The length of the CDR3 is 14 residues. The V and J ends lost 0 bases and 3 bases, in that order; junction bases with no gene match: 4. The CDR3 DNA reads TGTGCCTGGAGTGTGAGACAGGGGTTCTACGAGCAGTACTTC. It is translated as CAWSVRQGFYEQYF.

The chain is built from TRBV5-1 and TRBJ1-1; maybe TRBD1 (5 bases). Germline CDR1 reads SGHRS; CDR2 reads YFSETQ. The V gene lost 4 bases and the J gene lost 5 bases, with 12 bases spanning the gap. The CDR3 is 13 residues long. CDR3 nucleotides: TGCGCCAGCAGCCTGGAGGGACGGACTGAAGCTTTCTTT. Translating it yields CASSLEGRTEAFF.

V is TRBV7-2 and J is TRBJ1-1; D uncertain. CDR3 length: 13 residues. V was trimmed by 2 bases and J by 0 bases, leaving 4 bases between them. Germline V gene sequence: CDR1 SGHTA, CDR2 FQGNSA. Here the CDR3 DNA reads TGTGCCAGCAGCTTATATCTGAACACTGAAGCTTTCTTT. Amino acid sequence: CASSLYLNTEAFF.

The gene calls are TRBV7-3 and TRBJ2-7; 9 nucleotides align to TRBD2. The CDR3 is 15 amino acids. Germline-derived CDR1 and CDR2 are SGHTA and FQGTGA. V shed 4 bases and J 0 bases; nucleotides not matched to a gene: 4. CDR3 nucleotides: TGTGCCAGCAGCTACAATAGCGGGAGCTCCTACGAGCAGTACTTC. Translated, it gives CASSYNSGSSYEQYF.

Remarks on this clone: Mismatch with germline at one junction end may stem from a read error. The same CDR3 arises from other DNA sequences in this sample as well. The chain has TRBV7-9 and TRBJ1-3, with D perhaps matching TRBD1 (5 bases). The CDR3 is 14 residues long. The germline V gene encodes CDR1 SEHNR and CDR2 FQNEAQ (reference sequence). CDR3 in DNA: TGTGCCAGCAGCTCAGGGTTCTCTGGGAACACCATATATTTT. Translation gives CASSSGFSGNTIYF.

As to this clone: The same CDR3 can be traced to other DNA sequences in this sample. The chain combines TRBV18 with TRBJ1-1; possible D gene TRBD1, 6 bases. V gave up 2 bases and J gave up 3 bases, with 10 bases separating them. The CDR3 consists of 14 residues. The V gene's germline CDR1 is KGHSH and CDR2 LQKENI. The CDR3 region is CASSPGGRDTEAFF. For the CDR3, the DNA is TGTGCCAGCTCACCAGGGGGCAGAGACACTGAAGCTTTCTTT.

The chain is built from TRBV2 and TRBJ1-5; 8 bases agree with TRBD1. The germline V gene encodes CDR1 SNHLY and CDR2 FYNNEI. The junction had 22 bases not matched to a gene; V was cut back by 5 bases and J by 1 base. This CDR3 contains 21 residues. In DNA form, the CDR3 reads TGTGCCAGCAGTAAGAGGGGGCTTGGACAGGGTCCCCCAGCGAGCAATCAGCCCCAGCATTTT. Amino acids: CASSKRGLGQGPPASNQPQHF.

This rearrangement joins TRBV29-1 to TRBJ2-1; no definite D call. CDR1 and CDR2 from the germline V gene are SQVTM and ANQGSEA. CDR3 size: 14 residues. V was shortened by 7 bases and J by 3 bases, with 16 bases between the two germline ends. The CDR3 nucleotides are TGCAGCGCCTCCCCCACAAACATCTACAATGAGCAGTTCTTC. Its translation: CSASPTNIYNEQFF.

For this clone: Other DNA sequences of this sample code for an identical CDR3. This chain uses TRBV5-4 with TRBJ1-5, with 9 bases fitting TRBD1. The CDR3 consists of 15 residues. The junction had 3 bases not matched to a gene; V was cut back by 0 bases and J by 5 bases. Germline V gene sequence: CDR1 SGHNT, CDR2 YYREEE (reference sequence). CDR3 region: CASSLGTGVDQPQHF. Here the CDR3 DNA reads TGTGCCAGCAGCTTGGGGACAGGGGTTGATCAGCCCCAGCATTTT.

The chain has TRBV21-1 and TRBJ1-2; the table calls TRBD1, which could not be checked here. TRBV21-1 is marked as a pseudogene. The CDR3 spans 11 residues. This CDR3 is CASSRQGGYTF. In nucleotides, the CDR3 is TGTGCCAGCAGCCGGCAGGGTGGCTACACCTTC.

About this clone: The sample has other DNA sequences that encode this CDR3 too. The chain combines TRBV14 with TRBJ2-1; possible D gene TRBD2, 5 bases. CDR3 length: 13 residues. Trimming stripped 1 base from V and 6 bases from J, with 7 bases between. Germline-derived CDR1 and CDR2 are SGHDN and FVKESK. The CDR3 DNA follows: TGTGCCAGCAGCCAAGTCCGGGGCAATGAGCAGTTCTTC. The encoded protein is CASSQVRGNEQFF. The variable domain in full, with the rest retrieved from reference TRBV14 and TRBJ2-1, is EAGVTQFPSHSVIEKGQTVTLRCDPISGHDNLYWYRRVMGKEIKFLLHFVKESKQDESGMPNNRFLAERTGGTYSTLKVQPAELEDSGVYFCASSQVRGNEQFFGPGTRLTVL.

This clone was observed once. CDR3 in amino acids: CASSGSGYEQYF. Written as DNA, the CDR3 is TGTGCCAGCAGTGGGTCCGGCTACGAGCAGTACTTC. The chain is built from TRBV7-9 and TRBJ2-7; D not resolved. CDR1 is SEHNR and CDR2 is FQNEAQ in the germline V gene (reference sequence). The CDR3 sequence is 12 residues long. V was cut by 6 bases and J by 3 bases, with 9 bases left in between.

Remarks on this clone: This may be a read error, as it is one base from a much larger clone. The gene calls are TRBV18 and TRBJ1-2; D is unresolved. Trimming stripped 1 base from V and 0 bases from J, with 9 bases between. CDR1 and CDR2 (germline): KGHSH, LQKENI. The CDR3 is 15 residues long. The CDR3 DNA follows: TGTGCCAGCTCACCACTGCCAGACGCTAACTATGGCTACACCTTC. This codes for CASSPLPDANYGYTF.

J is TRBJ2-1 and V is TRBV6-5; TRBD2 matches 14 bases. This CDR3 is built from 15 residues. Germline CDR1 MNHEY, CDR2 SVGAGI. The ends lost 4 bases at V and 9 bases at J; junction bases unmatched: 5. The CDR3 region has the DNA TGTGCCAGCAGTTCCGGGACTAGCGGGAGTGTTGAGCAGTTCTTC. This translates into CASSSGTSGSVEQFF.